Each of the 9 T cell receptor beta chains below was sequenced from the same sample in a study of blood T cell repertoires in COVID-19. The repertoire was sequenced with immunoSEQ multiplex PCR; TCRdb's copy has only in-frame clones and lacks some. The table includes almost 250,000 clones, 80% to 90% detected once. The sample was PBMCs or T cells enriched from blood (not recorded which). The receptors originated from a young woman who had recovered from COVID-19.

This chain joins TRBV28 and TRBJ2-1, with 14 positions matching TRBD2. The CDR3 runs to 17 residues. CDR1 and CDR2 (germline): MDHEN, SYDVKM. V was clipped by 5 bases and J by 4 bases; unmatched bases: 7. CDR3 nucleotides: TGTGCCAGCAGTGGACTAGCGGGAGGATCGAAATACAATGAGCAGTTCTTC. Translation gives CASSGLAGGSKYNEQFF.

The genes are TRBV30 and TRBJ1-5; D gene ambiguous. The germline CDR1 and CDR2 sequences are GTSNPN and SVGIG (reference sequence). V shed 3 bases and J shed 7 bases, with 16 bases lying between them. The CDR3 runs to 14 residues. The CDR3 DNA reads as TGTGCCTGGAGCCAAAGCGGGAAAGGACAGCCCCAGCATTTT. Amino acid sequence: CAWSQSGKGQPQHF. Drawing the rest from reference TRBV30 and TRBJ1-5, the complete variable domain is SQTIHQWPATLVQPVGSPLSLECTVEGTSNPNLYWYRQAAGRGLQLLFYSVGIGQISSEVPQNLSASRPQDRQFILSSKKLLLSDSGFYLCAWSQSGKGQPQHFGDGTRLSIL.

The V and J genes are TRBV13 and TRBJ2-5, with a tentative D call TRBD1 (7 bases). The CDR3 has 13 amino acids. Germline V gene sequence: CDR1 PRHDT, CDR2 FYEKMQ (reference sequence). V gave up 5 bases and J gave up 9 bases, with 16 bases separating them. CDR3 loop: CASSRGTVKSQYF. The CDR3 region has the DNA TGTGCCAGCAGCCGCGGGACAGTTAAGTCCCAGTACTTC.

This clone came up once. This chain uses TRBV7-3 with TRBJ2-1, with 7 bases matching TRBD2. V shed 6 bases, J shed 0 bases, and the junction held 8 bases outside the gene matches. This CDR3 spans 16 amino acids. Per germline, CDR1 SGHTA and CDR2 FQGTGA. As DNA, the CDR3 is TGTGCCAGCAGTTCTAGCGGACTGAGCTCCTACAATGAGCAGTTCTTC. Translation: CASSSSGLSSYNEQFF.

The chain has TRBV9 and TRBJ2-4; TRBD1 matches 11 bases. Germline V CDR1 and CDR2: SGDLS, YYNGEE. The CDR3 has 14 amino acids. Unmatched junction bases numbered 5, after V lost 3 bases and J lost 9 bases. The CDR3 loop reads CASSAGTGGLIQYF. In DNA form, the CDR3 reads TGTGCCAGCAGCGCAGGGACAGGGGGTCTCATTCAGTACTTC.

In the case of this clone: Different DNA sequences within this sample yield the same CDR3. The V and J genes are TRBV7-3 and TRBJ1-1; the D is unclear. This CDR3 is built from 13 residues. The V and J ends lost 3 bases and 1 base respectively, with 6 bases between them. Looked up from germline, CDR1 is SGHTA and CDR2 is FQGTGA. The CDR3: CASSFGGNTEAFF. In DNA form, the CDR3 reads TGTGCCAGCAGCTTTGGCGGGAACACTGAAGCTTTCTTT. Complete variable domain (other parts from reference TRBV7-3 and TRBJ1-1): GAGVSQTPSNKVTEKGKYVELRCDPISGHTALYWYRQSLGQGPEFLIYFQGTGAADDSGLPNDRFFAVRPEGSVSTLKIQRTERGDSAVYLCASSFGGNTEAFFGQGTRLTVV.

The chain uses TRBV6-5 and TRBJ2-3, with 9 bases identical to TRBD2. The CDR3 sequence is 16 residues long. Germline CDR1 is MNHEY and CDR2 is SVGAGI. V lost 2 bases to trimming and J lost 0 bases; unmatched junction nucleotides: 3. CDR3 sequence reads: CASSYPSGRSTDTQYF. CDR3 bases: TGTGCCAGCAGTTACCCCAGCGGGAGGAGCACAGATACGCAGTATTTT.

This rearrangement joins TRBV18 to TRBJ2-1; 9 bases align to TRBD1. V was pared by 4 bases and J by 4 bases, with 8 bases of the junction left unmatched. CDR1 is KGHSH and CDR2 is LQKENI in the germline V gene. The CDR3 is 16 amino acids. This chain's CDR3 is CASSQNEGTGYNEQFF. Here the CDR3 DNA reads TGTGCCAGCTCACAGAACGAGGGGACAGGGTACAATGAGCAGTTCTTC. The full variable domain, with the rest looked up from reference TRBV18 and TRBJ2-1, is NAGVMQNPRHLVRRRGQEARLRCSPMKGHSHVYWYRQLPEEGLKFMVYLQKENIIDESGMPKERFSAEFPKEGPSILRIQQVVRGDSAAYFCASSQNEGTGYNEQFFGPGTRLTVL.

The chain uses TRBV7-2 and TRBJ2-1; 13 positions match TRBD2. J was trimmed by 2 bases and V by 6 bases; bases with no gene match: 10. The germline CDR1 and CDR2 sequences are SGHTA and FQGNSA. The CDR3 extends over 18 amino acids. CDR3 sequence (DNA): TGTGCCAGCAGACTAGCGGGAGGGCCAATGTCAACCTACAATGAGCAGTTCTTC. It encodes CASRLAGGPMSTYNEQFF. Filled out from reference TRBV7-2 and TRBJ2-1, the complete variable domain reads GAGVSQSPSNKVTEKGKDVELRCDPISGHTALYWYRQSLGQGLEFLIYFQGNSAPDKSGLPSDRFSAERTGGSVSTLTIQRTQQEDSAVYLCASRLAGGPMSTYNEQFFGPGTRLTVL.